This TCR beta chain was captured in a study of OX40 agonist ivuxolimab in advanced cancers. Whole-study findings and limits: Expanded clones tended on average to be more numerous among CD8+ T cells than CD4+. Among patients with partial responses at 0.1-3.0 mg/kg, clonal expansion was among the lowest.

Some clones are missing from TCRdb's copy, which holds only in-frame ones; the method was immunoSEQ multiplex PCR. This sample has about 79,000 clones, with around 92% found just once. To note about this clone: Its antigen is not known.

This CDR3 is 16 amino acids long. CDR1 is KGHSH, CDR2 LQKENI, per germline. V dropped 2 bases and J dropped 7; count of bases not matched to a gene: 8. The input for sequencing was CD4+ or CD8+ T cells sorted from blood, taken in a trial of the OX40 agonist ivuxolimab. The source is an adult with an advanced solid tumor such as melanoma, head and neck, liver or kidney cancer. The chain is built from TRBV18 and TRBJ2-1; 10 positions agree with TRBD2. The CDR3 coding sequence is TGTGCCAGCTCACCAAGAAGCGGGAGGGCCGATAATGAGCAGTTCTTC. Amino acid sequence: CASSPRSGRADNEQFF.